This T cell receptor beta chain was documented in a study of blood T cell repertoires in COVID-19. On the study more broadly: Collection of acute and convalescent COVID-19 samples took place in the United States, Italy and Spain. In each case, the material was cDNA or gDNA derived from T cells, B-cell-depleted T cells, or PBMCs.

Original processing notes: For nucleated cells, counts were estimated from reference gene primer amplification. Libraries were prepared by immunoSEQ multiplex PCR; TCRdb keeps only in-frame clonotypes and omits some of them. D and trimming come from the DNA, and the V and J calls and clone size come from that table. The table lists 80,000 to 130,000 clones, approximately 93% of them singletons. Germline V CDR1 and CDR2: MDHEN, SYDVKM. Trimming cost V 6 bases and J 0 bases; bases outside gene matches: 4. The CDR3 length is 14 residues. The sequenced sample was peripheral blood. The gene calls are TRBV28 and TRBJ2-7, with 8 bases that match TRBD1. The TCR sequence derives from a man in his sixties with acute or convalescent COVID-19. The CDR3 region is CASRKDRVSYEQYF. Written as DNA, the CDR3 is TGTGCCAGCAGGAAGGACAGGGTCTCCTACGAGCAGTACTTC.